Sequencing of this TCR beta chain was carried out in a study of Graves' ophthalmopathy and Graves' hyperthyroidism. Study-wide results and limits: Most expanded thyroid clonotypes above 0.001 frequency also appeared in blood. A model built from 13 signatures distinguished ophthalmopathy from stable hyperthyroidism with 85% to 90% sensitivity and about 81% specificity. Both an approximately 69% sensitivity and an approximately 72% specificity characterized the model's predictions of ophthalmopathy progression.

Scientists amplified the TCR beta CDR3 regions from RNA transcripts. First-round RT-PCR with HTBI primers preceded a second-round multiplex PCR. TCRdb itself ran the multiplex PCR reads through MiXCR, one entry per CDR3 protein. The repertoire holds 1 million to 1.3 million distinct CDR3 sequences, 35% to 40% seen once, with roughly 10% in the top ten. The CDR3 consists of 13 residues. V gave up 6 bases and J gave up 12 bases; unmatched junction bases: 10. With regard to this clonotype: Its antigen is currently unknown.

Certain patients were not enrolled. These were patients with other autoimmune diseases, uncontrolled infections, pregnancy or lactation. The gene calls are TRBV12-3 or TRBV12-4 and TRBJ2-5, with TRBD1 identical over 10 bases. The receptor was isolated from an adult man with Graves' hyperthyroidism. The specimen sequenced was peripheral blood or thyroid tissue (not recorded which). The CDR3 here is CASRPGQGILKYF. CDR3 in DNA: TGTGCCAGCAGACCGGGACAGGGGATTCTGAAGTACTTC.